This TCR beta chain came from a study of neoadjuvant anti-PD-1 for oral cavity cancer. The germline V gene has CDR1 SNHLY and CDR2 FYNNEI. This CDR3 has 15 amino acids. The V gene end was trimmed by 5 bases and the J gene end by 2 bases; junction bases not matched to a gene: 5. Using immunoSEQ multiplex PCR, the repertoire was profiled, and TCRdb retains in-frame clones only, with some absent. Altogether approximately 45,000 clones are present, approximately 80% being singletons, with the ten largest covering roughly 5%. Described time point: after neoadjuvant nivolumab, at surgical resection. This sequence was found in a person aged 35 to 85 with oral cavity squamous cell carcinoma. The chain employs TRBV2 and TRBJ1-5; 8 bases align to TRBD1. The sample in question was PBMCs, obtained after nivolumab (anti-PD-1) treatment. The DNA for the CDR3 is TGTGCCAGCAGTTTGACAGGGGACGGCAATCAGCCCCAGCATTTT. Residues: CASSLTGDGNQPQHF.